These 5 T cell receptor beta chains were all obtained from the same sample, sequenced in a study of T cell repertoires in cytomegalovirus infection. TCRdb analysed the reads with MiXCR anew, one entry per CDR3 protein. The sample carries 300,000 or so distinct CDR3 sequences, 20% to 30% recorded once. The sample taken for sequencing was PBMCs. Every receptor here comes from a human donor in good health (CMV status not recorded). Some clones in this sample may be carry-over from other donors' samples.

This clonotype was detected ten times or more. The rearrangement links TRBV7-3 to TRBJ2-1; perhaps TRBD2 as D (6 bases). V lost 5 bases to trimming and J lost 4 bases, with 15 bases between them. Germline loops: CDR1 SGHTA, CDR2 FQGTGA. CDR3 size: 15 residues. The CDR3 bases are TGTGCCAGCAGCCGGGTCGGGGACTCTTACAATGAGCAGTTCTTC. This gives the protein CASSRVGDSYNEQFF.

The V gene is TRBV18, the J gene TRBJ1-1; TRBD1 aligns across 11 bases. The CDR3 has 16 residues. CDR1 and CDR2 (germline): KGHSH, LQKENI. Germline trimming cut 5 bases from V and 5 bases from J; bases unmatched to any gene: 10. CDR3 region: CASSKRTGGVVTEAFF. The CDR3 bases are TGTGCCAGCTCAAAGCGGACAGGGGGCGTCGTAACTGAAGCTTTCTTT.

This clonotype was counted many times. The chain is built from TRBV7-2 and TRBJ2-1; D is uncertain. The V and J ends lost 6 bases and 0 bases respectively, with 12 bases between them. The CDR3 consists of 15 residues. The germline V gene encodes CDR1 SGHTA and CDR2 FQGNSA. CDR3 sequence: CASRRSSASYNEQFF. In nucleotides, the CDR3 is TGTGCCAGCAGACGTTCTAGTGCCTCCTACAATGAGCAGTTCTTC.

The table lists this clonotype with many counts. The genes are TRBV28 and TRBJ1-2, with unresolved D. Trimming shortened V by 1 base and J by 4 bases, and 13 bases separated the two germline ends. Looked up from germline, CDR1 is MDHEN and CDR2 is SYDVKM. This CDR3 has 15 residues. The CDR3 sequence is CASSLLVAAPYGYTF. In DNA form, the CDR3 reads TGTGCCAGCAGTTTATTGGTGGCGGCCCCCTATGGCTACACCTTC.

This clonotype was detected many times. The chain uses TRBV7-2 and TRBJ2-5; 8 bases agree with TRBD1. V trimming: 3 bases; J trimming: 4 bases; junction bases outside the gene matches: 7. The V gene's germline CDR1 is SGHTA and CDR2 FQGNSA. This CDR3 comprises 15 residues. CDR3 bases: TGTGCCAGCAGCTTTCCCACAGGGGGAGGAGAGACCCAGTACTTC. Translated, it gives CASSFPTGGGETQYF.